This TCR beta chain was obtained from a study of CD8+ T cells in alopecia areata. On the study more broadly: At a dose of 5 to 10 mg twice daily, oral tofacitinib was given to treated patients.

Trimming took 4 bases from V and 11 from J; bases not matched to a gene: 11. The CDR3 consists of 15 residues. Looked up from germline, CDR1 is MNHEY and CDR2 is SMNVEV (reference sequence). Worth noting for this clone: Its antigen is unidentified.

Regarding the study as a whole: Alphabeta T cells residing in normal skin are also sequenced in scalp samples. Scalp lesions, especially in alopecia totalis/universalis, had higher clonality than normal scalp.

TCR sequencing used cDNA made by reverse transcription of extracted RNA. Assay: immunoSEQ multiplex PCR; the TCRdb copy retains only in-frame clones and omits some. The table shows 110,000 or so clones, with less than 45% occurring only once. Collection of lesional scalp punch biopsies and peripheral blood was performed in alopecia areata patients. Sequencing was carried out using CD4+ T cells sorted from blood. The chain is built from TRBV27 and TRBJ2-6, with TRBD1 identical over 7 bases. The TCR comes from a human donor with alopecia areata. This chain's CDR3 is CASSSLPGQPHVLTF. CDR3 nucleotide sequence: TGTGCCAGCAGTTCCCTACCGGGACAGCCTCACGTCCTGACTTTC.